What follows are 8 T cell receptor beta chains derived from one specimen sequenced in a study of OX40 agonist ivuxolimab in advanced cancers. Libraries were prepared by immunoSEQ multiplex PCR; TCRdb keeps only in-frame clonotypes and omits some of them. The sample shows 90,000 to 100,000 clones, roughly four fifths of them seen only once. The specimen was CD4+ or CD8+ T cells sorted from blood, collected in a trial of the OX40 agonist ivuxolimab. The receptors were sampled from an adult with an advanced solid tumor such as melanoma, head and neck, liver or kidney cancer.

The chain uses TRBV30 and TRBJ2-3; weak D call: TRBD2 (5 bases). Trimming stripped 3 bases from V and 2 bases from J, with 12 bases between. The CDR3 is made up of 14 amino acids. The germline gives CDR1 GTSNPN, CDR2 SVGIG (reference sequence). The CDR3 coding sequence is TGTGCCTGGAGACTGGGGAGAGCCACAGATACGCAGTATTTT. Protein sequence: CAWRLGRATDTQYF.

The chain joins TRBV9 to TRBJ2-5, with 7 bases matching TRBD1. The germline V gene has CDR1 SGDLS and CDR2 YYNGEE. The trim removed 0 bases at V and 7 bases at J, leaving 9 bases unmatched. CDR3 length equals 15 residues. The CDR3 DNA follows: TGTGCCAGCAGCGTAGGACAGGGAGAAGGCGGGACCCAGTACTTC. Protein product: CASSVGQGEGGTQYF.

V and J are TRBV18 and TRBJ2-5; the D gene is possibly TRBD1 (7 bases). Trimming stripped 6 bases from V and 5 bases from J, with 13 bases between. The germline V gene has CDR1 KGHSH and CDR2 LQKENI. The CDR3 extends over 13 amino acids. In nucleotides, the CDR3 is TGTGCCAGCTCGCGACAGGGAGGCGAGACCCAGTACTTC. Encoded protein: CASSRQGGETQYF.

The V gene is TRBV9, the J gene TRBJ2-7; no firm D call. V gave up 4 bases and J gave up 0 bases, with 14 bases separating them. CDR1 and CDR2 from the germline V gene are SGDLS and YYNGEE. The CDR3 has 15 amino acids. The DNA for the CDR3 is TGTGCCAGCAGCCCTTCCGGGCCCCGCTCCTACGAGCAGTACTTC. It translates to CASSPSGPRSYEQYF.

The V and J genes are TRBV27 and TRBJ2-4; TRBD1 might be the D (5 bases). The CDR3 consists of 16 residues. V was shortened by 5 bases and J by 5 bases, with 19 bases between the two germline ends. Germline V lookup: CDR1 MNHEY, CDR2 SMNVEV (reference sequence). This CDR3 reads CASSPPRRQGQNIQYF. The CDR3 bases are TGTGCCAGCAGTCCACCGCGCCGGCAGGGCCAAAACATTCAGTACTTC.

The chain uses TRBV6-5 and TRBJ2-3; no clear D gene. Germline values: CDR1 MNHEY, CDR2 SVGAGI. The CDR3 has 13 residues. Trimming pared 6 bases from V and 0 bases from J, leaving 7 bases between. CDR3 in DNA: TGTGCCAGCAGGAGGCCTAGCACAGATACGCAGTATTTT. Its translation: CASRRPSTDTQYF.

The chain has TRBV6-1 and TRBJ2-7; D might be TRBD1 (5 bases). V lost 1 base and J lost 5, with 18 bases in between. This CDR3 has 16 residues. Germline V CDR1 and CDR2: MNHNS, SASEGT. CDR3 amino acids: CASSEEQGAPLDEQYF. The DNA of the CDR3 is TGTGCCAGCAGTGAAGAACAAGGGGCCCCTCTGGACGAGCAGTACTTC.

This chain's CDR3 is CSVDLGNYEQYF. CDR3 nucleotide sequence: TGCAGCGTTGATTTGGGGAACTACGAGCAGTACTTC. V gene TRBV29-1 combines with J gene TRBJ2-7; unclear D gene. Trimming removed 3 bases at V and 3 bases at J, with 9 bases between. The germline V gene has CDR1 SQVTM and CDR2 ANQGSEA. The CDR3 covers 12 residues.